The entry below gives a single TCR beta chain sequence along with its context. Deletions cut 6 bases from V and 8 bases from J, with 21 bases between. The CDR3 is 15 amino acids. The germline gives CDR1 MNHEY, CDR2 SVGAGI. The assay was carried out at the deep level. Genomic DNA of each subset was evenly split across several immunoSEQ plates. Produced via immunoSEQ multiplex PCR; TCRdb's table is partial and in-frame only. The sample holds roughly 1.5 million clones, 98% seen once. Every one of the donors was a Caucasian adult that lived in Nashville, Tennessee. The entry originates in a study of shared clonotypes between healthy human individuals. Study at large: Donor composition was a couple of women and three men, aged 18 to 49.

Source material: naive CD4+ T cells sorted from blood. As for subset: CD45RA+ positively selected. This chain joins TRBV6-5 and TRBJ2-3; TRBD2 is a possible D gene (6 bases). The sequence came from a man aged 25 to 45 in good health. The CDR3 bases are TGTGCCAGCAGGCCGACTAGGATGTTGGCGGGTACGCAGTATTTT. It encodes CASRPTRMLAGTQYF.